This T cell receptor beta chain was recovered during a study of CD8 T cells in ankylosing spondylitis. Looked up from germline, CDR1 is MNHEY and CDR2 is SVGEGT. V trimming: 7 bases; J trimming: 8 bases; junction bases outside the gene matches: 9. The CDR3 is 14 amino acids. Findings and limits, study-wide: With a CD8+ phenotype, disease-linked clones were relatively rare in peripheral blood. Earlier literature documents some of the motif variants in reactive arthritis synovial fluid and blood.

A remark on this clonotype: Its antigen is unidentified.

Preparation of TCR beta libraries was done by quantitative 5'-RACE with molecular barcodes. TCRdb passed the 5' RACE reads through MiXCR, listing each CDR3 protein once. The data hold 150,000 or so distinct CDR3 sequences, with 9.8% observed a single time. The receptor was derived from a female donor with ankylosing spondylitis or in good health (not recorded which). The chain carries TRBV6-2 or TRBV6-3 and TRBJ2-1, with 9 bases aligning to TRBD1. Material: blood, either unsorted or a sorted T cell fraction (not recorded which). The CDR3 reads CASKWTGASDEQFF. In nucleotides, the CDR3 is TGTGCCAGCAAGTGGACAGGGGCGTCGGATGAGCAGTTCTTC.